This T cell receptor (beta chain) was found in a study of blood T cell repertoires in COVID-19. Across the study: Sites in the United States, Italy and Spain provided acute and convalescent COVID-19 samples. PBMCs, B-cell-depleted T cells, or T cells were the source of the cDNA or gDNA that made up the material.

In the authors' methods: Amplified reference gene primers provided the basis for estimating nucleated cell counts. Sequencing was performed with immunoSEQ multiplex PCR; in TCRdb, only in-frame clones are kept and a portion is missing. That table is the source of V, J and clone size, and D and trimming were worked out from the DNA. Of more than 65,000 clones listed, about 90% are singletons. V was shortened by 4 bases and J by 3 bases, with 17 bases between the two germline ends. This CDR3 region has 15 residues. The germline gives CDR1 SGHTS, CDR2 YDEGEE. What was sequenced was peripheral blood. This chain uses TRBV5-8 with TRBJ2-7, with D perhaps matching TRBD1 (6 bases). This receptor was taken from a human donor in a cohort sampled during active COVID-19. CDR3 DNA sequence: TGTGCCAGCAGCCGTGACCGGGACATAGGCTACGAGCAGTACTTC. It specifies CASSRDRDIGYEQYF.